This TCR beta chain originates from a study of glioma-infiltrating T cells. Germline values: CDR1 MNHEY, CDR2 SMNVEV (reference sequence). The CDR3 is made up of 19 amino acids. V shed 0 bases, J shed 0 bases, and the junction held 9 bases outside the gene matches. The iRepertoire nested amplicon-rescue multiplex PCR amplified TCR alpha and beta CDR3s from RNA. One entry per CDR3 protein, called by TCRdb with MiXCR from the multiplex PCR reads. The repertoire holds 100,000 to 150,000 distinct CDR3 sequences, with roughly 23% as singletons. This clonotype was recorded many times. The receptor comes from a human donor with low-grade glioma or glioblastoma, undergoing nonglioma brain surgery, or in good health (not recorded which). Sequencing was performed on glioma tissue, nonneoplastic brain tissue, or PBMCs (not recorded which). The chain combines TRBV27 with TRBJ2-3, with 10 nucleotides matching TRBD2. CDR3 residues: CASSLSPSGSRGSTDTQYF. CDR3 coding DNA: TGTGCCAGCAGTTTATCCCCTAGCGGGAGTCGGGGAAGCACAGATACGCAGTATTTT.